This paragraph reports one T cell receptor (beta chain). What this receptor recognizes is not known. Base qualities are not recorded, but no much larger clone differs from it by a single base. This sample was included in a study of T cell changes during pregnancy in multiple sclerosis (dated by TCRdb to about 2019). About the study as a whole: The study examined how the T cell repertoire changed over the course of pregnancy in women with multiple sclerosis.

Library prep was done by the immunoSEQ multiplex PCR assay. TCRdb mirrors the immuneACCESS table, restricted to in-frame sequences. Some clones are absent from its copies; in checked studies, under half trace to an unresolved V gene, and the reason for the others is unknown. Across this sample there are fewer than 80,000 clones, with about 92% seen only once. The ten largest clones add up to approximately 2% of the sample. V loses 1 base of germline sequence and J loses 7 bases, and the interval between the two ends is 13 bases. In the germline V gene (reference sequence), CDR1 corresponds to LNHNV and CDR2 to YYDKDF. The cysteine opens and the phenylalanine closes a CDR3 of 15 amino acids. Left in the record is the CDR3 DNA by itself, 45 bases read in frame from the first base.

This sequence was found in a female donor in good health, enrolled as a control in a pregnancy study. The V and J genes are TRBV15 and TRBJ1-4, with no D gene named confidently. The source material was peripheral blood, sampled in the third trimester of pregnancy. The DNA is as follows: TGTGCCACCAGCAGAGGTGAGCGGCCGACTGAAAAACTGTTTTTT. Its translation reads: CATSRGERPTEKLFF.